The T cell receptor beta chain described here comes from a study of T cell responses to AZD1222 COVID-19 vaccine. Only in-frame clones appear in the TCRdb table, and some are missing; sequencing was by immunoSEQ multiplex PCR. The sample has about 260,000 clones; more than 85% are singletons. With 1 base removed from V and 3 bases from J, the gap between germline ends came to 14 bases. Germline CDR1 and CDR2: MNHEY and SMNVEV (reference sequence). The CDR3 spans 16 residues. The starting material was peripheral blood, obtained on day 0 of AZD1222 vaccination. The J gene is TRBJ2-3, the V gene TRBV27; D is perhaps TRBD1 or TRBD2 (6 bases each). This clonotype was sampled from an adult in good health. The CDR3 region has the DNA TGTGCCAGCAGTTTATGGGCAGGGGAGGAGACAGATACGCAGTATTTT. Amino acids: CASSLWAGEETDTQYF.